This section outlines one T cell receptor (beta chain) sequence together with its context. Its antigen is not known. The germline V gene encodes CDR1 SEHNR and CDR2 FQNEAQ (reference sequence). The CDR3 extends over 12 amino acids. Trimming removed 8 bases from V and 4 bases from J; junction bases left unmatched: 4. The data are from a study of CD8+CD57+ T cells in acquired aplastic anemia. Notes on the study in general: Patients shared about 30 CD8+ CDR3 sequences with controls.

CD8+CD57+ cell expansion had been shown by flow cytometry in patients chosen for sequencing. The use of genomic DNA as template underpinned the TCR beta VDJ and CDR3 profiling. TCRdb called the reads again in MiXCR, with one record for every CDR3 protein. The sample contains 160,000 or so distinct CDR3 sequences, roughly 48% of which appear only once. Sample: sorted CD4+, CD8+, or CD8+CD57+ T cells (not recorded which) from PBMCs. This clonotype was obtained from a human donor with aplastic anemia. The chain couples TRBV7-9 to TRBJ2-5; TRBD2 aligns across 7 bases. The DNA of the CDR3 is TGTGCCAGCTCCGGCGGGAGAGAGACCCAGTACTTC. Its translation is CASSGGRETQYF. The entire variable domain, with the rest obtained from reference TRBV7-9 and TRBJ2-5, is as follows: DTGVSQNPRHKITKRGQNVTFRCDPISEHNRLYWYRQTLGQGPEFLTYFQNEAQLEKSRLLSDRFSAERPKGSFSTLEIQRTEQGDSAMYLCASSGGRETQYFGPGTRLLVL.